This T cell receptor beta chain derives from a study of patients and donors after allogeneic stem cell transplantation. MiXCR, run by TCRdb on the RT-PCR reads, gives a single entry per CDR3 protein. The table has approximately 200,000 distinct CDR3 sequences, 40% to 45% seen once. The CDR3 loop spans 13 amino acids. V gave up 3 bases and J gave up 4 bases, with 9 bases separating them. Germline V gives CDR1 MDHEN, CDR2 SYDVKM. The rearrangement links TRBV28 to TRBJ1-1; TRBD1 is a possible D gene (5 bases). The source material was blood, either unsorted or a sorted T cell fraction (not recorded which). This sequence originates from a human donor who was either an allogeneic HSCT recipient or a stem cell or donor lymphocyte infusion donor (not recorded which). It is not recorded whose cells these are; they may come from a transplant donor. The CDR3 DNA sequence: TGTGCCAGCAGTTTGAGCGGGACCACTGAAGCTTTCTTT. Translated, it gives CASSLSGTTEAFF.